This T cell receptor beta chain derives from a study of cytomegalovirus exposure and HLA in healthy donors. General study points: In a later analysis, at a false discovery rate of 0.05, 15,000 to 20,000 TCR beta sequences matched HLA alleles.

The CDR3 is made up of 15 amino acids. With 4 bases removed from V and 5 bases from J, the gap between germline ends came to 19 bases. The germline gives CDR1 SGHDT, CDR2 YYEEEE. This PCR relied on a set of 60 Vbeta primers and 13 Jbeta primers. The table came from immunoSEQ multiplex PCR; TCRdb's copy has only in-frame clones and leaves some out. The repertoire holds about 55,000 clones, with over 65% as singletons. Comment on this clone: As yet, its antigen is unknown.

J is TRBJ2-7 and V is TRBV5-6, with D possibly being TRBD1 (5 bases). Sequencing was performed on PBMCs. The receptor comes from a man aged 35-49 years in good health and CMV-seropositive. CDR3 DNA sequence: TGTGCCAGCAGCCCCGACAGCGCCCGGTTCCACGAGCAGTACTTC. Translation gives CASSPDSARFHEQYF.